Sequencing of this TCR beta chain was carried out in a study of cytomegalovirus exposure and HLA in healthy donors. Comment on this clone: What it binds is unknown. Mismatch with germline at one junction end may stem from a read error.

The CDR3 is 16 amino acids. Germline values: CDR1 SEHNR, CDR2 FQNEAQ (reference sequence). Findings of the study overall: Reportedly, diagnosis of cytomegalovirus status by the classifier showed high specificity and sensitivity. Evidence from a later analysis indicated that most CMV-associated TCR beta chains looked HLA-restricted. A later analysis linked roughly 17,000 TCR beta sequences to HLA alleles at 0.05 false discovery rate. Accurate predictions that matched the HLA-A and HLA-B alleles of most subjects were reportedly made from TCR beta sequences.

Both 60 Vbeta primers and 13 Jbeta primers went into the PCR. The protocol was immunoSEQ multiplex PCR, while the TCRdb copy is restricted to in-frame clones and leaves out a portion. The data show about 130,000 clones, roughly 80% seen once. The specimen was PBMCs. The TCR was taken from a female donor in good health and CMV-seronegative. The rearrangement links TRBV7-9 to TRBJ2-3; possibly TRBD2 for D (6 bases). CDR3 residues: CSSSPRAGLVTDTQYF. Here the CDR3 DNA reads TGTTCCAGCAGCCCCCGAGCGGGTCTCGTCACAGATACGCAGTATTTT.